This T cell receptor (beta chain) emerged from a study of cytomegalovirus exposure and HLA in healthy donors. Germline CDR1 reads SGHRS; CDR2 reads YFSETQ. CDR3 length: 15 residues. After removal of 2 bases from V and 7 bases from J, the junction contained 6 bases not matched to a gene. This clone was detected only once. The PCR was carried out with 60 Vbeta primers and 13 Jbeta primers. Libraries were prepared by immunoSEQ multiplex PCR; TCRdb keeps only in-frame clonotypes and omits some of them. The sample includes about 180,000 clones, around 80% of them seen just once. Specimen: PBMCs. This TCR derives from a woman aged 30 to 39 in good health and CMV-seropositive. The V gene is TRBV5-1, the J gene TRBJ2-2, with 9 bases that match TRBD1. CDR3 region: CASSFAQGAIGELFF. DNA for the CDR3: TGCGCCAGCAGCTTCGCACAGGGGGCAATCGGGGAGCTGTTTTTT.